Below, 2 T cell receptor beta chains from the same sample are listed, as sequenced in a study of beta chain features in type 1 diabetes. Points from the study as a whole: Shortening of TCRB CDR3s, moderate but significant, appeared in all four CD4+ subsets of Type 1 diabetes patients.

The whole isolated RNA underwent reverse transcription, so sequencing captured expressed TCRB transcripts. Here immunoSEQ multiplex PCR was the method, and the copy in TCRdb shows in-frame clones only, minus some. The data contain 300,000 to 350,000 clones, about a tenth of them singletons. Their recognized antigens are unknown. The sequencing sample was made of central memory CD4+ T cells from blood. These receptors all stem from a man aged 25-45 years with type 1 diabetes.

This clone was detected a few times. This chain links TRBV11-2 with TRBJ1-6; D gene ambiguous. Germline assignment: CDR1 SGHAT and CDR2 FQNNGV. Between the trimmed V and J ends, which lost 1 base and 8 bases, there was a span of 9 bases. The CDR3 consists of 14 residues. Here the CDR3 reads CASSLGPGDSPLHF. CDR3 bases: TGTGCCAGCAGCTTAGGCCCAGGCGATTCACCCCTCCACTTT.

This clone was counted only a few times. The chain links TRBV18 to TRBJ1-5; D ambiguous. V gave up 3 bases and J gave up 0 bases, with 9 bases separating them. Germline CDR1 and CDR2: KGHSH and LQKENI. The length of the CDR3 is 15 residues. CDR3 nucleotides: TGTGCCAGCTCACCTAACCATAATAGCAATCAGCCCCAGCATTTT. As protein: CASSPNHNSNQPQHF.